The clone carrying this T cell receptor (beta chain) has only a few counts. Its antigen is still unknown. The record originates from a study of cytotoxic CD8 clonotypes in ibrutinib-treated CLL. Researchers set a sequencing depth target of 1 in 200,000 to 1 in 1 million T cells. Clones were sequenced by immunoSEQ multiplex PCR, and TCRdb holds only the in-frame ones, with some missing. The sample has 130,000 or so clones, 77% seen once. Study findings and constraints: There were few public clonotypes, and on treatment they contracted or stayed stable.

Sequencing was performed on PBMCs, taken after 12 months of ibrutinib treatment. The TCR originated in a human donor with chronic lymphocytic leukemia.

CDR3 nucleotide sequence: TGTGCCAGCAGTGAAACAATGGGCGGCTACACCTTC. This gives the protein CASSETMGGYTF. The chain joins TRBV6-1 to TRBJ1-2; D unclear. Germline CDR1 is MNHNS and CDR2 is SASEGT. CDR3 length: 12 residues. Trimming removed 2 bases from V and 8 bases from J, with 9 bases in between.